This T cell receptor (beta chain) came from a study of T cell repertoires in cytomegalovirus infection (dated by TCRdb to about 2019). Broadly, across the study: Donor HLA type was relevant to the analysis, because carriage of CMV infection together with the matching HLA type was indicated by public TCR beta signatures.

CDR3 length: 13 amino acids, cysteine to phenylalanine. The retained sequence is limited to the CDR3, 39 bases, with the frame set at the first base. The junction carries 6 bases between V and J, which are trimmed by 0 bases and 5 bases respectively. The germline V gene (reference sequence) provides CDR1 SGHNT and CDR2 YYREEE. What the research found in general, with its limitations: In both this cohort and an independent cohort of under 450 donors, the cumulative frequency of public TCR beta family members distinguished carriers of CMV infection plus the relevant HLA type. The ex vivo response was dominated by HLA-C-restricted CMV-specific TCR beta clonotypes, which also provided the single most frequent clonotype in two of eight donors.

The run used an Illumina HiSeq 1500. In-frame beta chains were kept once TCRdb had trimmed the public reads at Q25 with fastp and called clones with MiXCR. Each record represents a unique CDR3 protein, reported with the most common genes and DNA among its rows. The sample table shows roughly 310,000 distinct CDR3 sequences, and about a sixth are seen once. Around 11% of the sample is in the top ten clones. In this sample, this clonotype turned up a few times. Its binding antigen is unknown. Base qualities were left out, and no much larger clone turns up one base away. The TCR sequence derives from a human donor in good health (CMV status not recorded). Some clones in this sample may be carry-over from other donors' samples. The rearranged chain carries TRBV5-4 and TRBJ2-1, with no D gene named confidently. The sample consisted of PBMCs. In nucleotide form, the sequence is TGTGCCAGCAGCTTGGACACAAACAATGAGCAGTTCTTC. Its protein product is CASSLDTNNEQFF.